These T cell receptor beta chains were read from a single sample in a study of T cell responses to AZD1222 COVID-19 vaccine. Sequenced by immunoSEQ multiplex PCR; TCRdb stores in-frame clones only, minus some. The repertoire has about 82,000 clones, 90% to 95% of them found once; the top ten carry 5.2%. The source material was peripheral blood, sampled on day 0 of AZD1222 vaccination. These receptors were obtained from an adult in good health. Both conserved end residues are part of each CDR3. A D gene is named only where the DNA matches it firmly.

cdr3_length	d_call	j_call	v_call	cdr3_nt	cdr3_aa
15	TRBD1	TRBJ1-4	TRBV5-1	TGCGCCAGCAGCCTACTCGGGACAGGAGACGAAAAACTGTTTTTT	CASSLLGTGDEKLFF
17	TRBD2	TRBJ2-3	TRBV4-3	TGCGCCAGCAGCCAACTTTTGGGTCAGCGGGGCGCAGATACGCAGTATTTT	CASSQLLGQRGADTQYF
12	NA	TRBJ2-1	TRBV11-2	TGTGCCAGCAGCTTATTTGGTAATGAGCAGTTCTTC	CASSLFGNEQFF
15	NA	TRBJ1-6	TRBV30	TGTGCCTGGAGTGTGGGAAGGATCGGTAATTCACCCCTCCACTTT	CAWSVGRIGNSPLHF
19	NA	TRBJ1-4	TRBV9	TGTGCCAGCAGCGTAGCTATCCCCTCAACTGTCCGGGGGGATGAAAAACTGTTTTTT	CASSVAIPSTVRGDEKLFF
15	TRBD1	TRBJ1-3	TRBV5-4	TGTGCCAGCAGCCTAAGGGGACAGGTCGAAAACACCATATATTTT	CASSLRGQVENTIYF
13	NA	TRBJ1-1	TRBV7-9	TGTGCCAGCAGTCGGGATTTTAACACTGAAGCTTTCTTT	CASSRDFNTEAFF
15	NA	TRBJ1-1	TRBV5-8	TGTGCCAGCAGCTTGGACCTCACTTCCTACACTGAAGCTTTCTTT	CASSLDLTSYTEAFF
14	NA	TRBJ1-6	TRBV28	TGTGCCAGCAGTTTTCAGGGGAGAAATTCACCCCTCCACTTT	CASSFQGRNSPLHF
15	NA	TRBJ2-5	TRBV27	TGTGCCAGCAGTTTTGTGGCGGGCGTTGGGGAGACCCAGTACTTC	CASSFVAGVGETQYF